This TCR beta chain was sequenced in a study of cytomegalovirus exposure and HLA in healthy donors. This clone was observed a few times. Primers included in the PCR were 60 Vbeta and 13 Jbeta primers. The table came from immunoSEQ multiplex PCR; TCRdb's copy has only in-frame clones and leaves some out. The data hold 170,000 or so clones, with just under 80% observed a single time. The CDR3 has 13 amino acids. Per germline, CDR1 SGHVS and CDR2 FQNEAQ. V trimming: 9 bases; J trimming: 4 bases; junction bases outside the gene matches: 6. Sequencing was carried out using PBMCs. The chain links TRBV7-8 to TRBJ2-5, with 9 bases matching TRBD1. The clonotype was recovered from a woman aged 45 to 65 in good health and CMV-seropositive. CDR3 sequence (DNA): TGTGCCAGTGACAGGGGGAGAGGAGAGACCCAGTACTTC. Translating gives CASDRGRGETQYF.